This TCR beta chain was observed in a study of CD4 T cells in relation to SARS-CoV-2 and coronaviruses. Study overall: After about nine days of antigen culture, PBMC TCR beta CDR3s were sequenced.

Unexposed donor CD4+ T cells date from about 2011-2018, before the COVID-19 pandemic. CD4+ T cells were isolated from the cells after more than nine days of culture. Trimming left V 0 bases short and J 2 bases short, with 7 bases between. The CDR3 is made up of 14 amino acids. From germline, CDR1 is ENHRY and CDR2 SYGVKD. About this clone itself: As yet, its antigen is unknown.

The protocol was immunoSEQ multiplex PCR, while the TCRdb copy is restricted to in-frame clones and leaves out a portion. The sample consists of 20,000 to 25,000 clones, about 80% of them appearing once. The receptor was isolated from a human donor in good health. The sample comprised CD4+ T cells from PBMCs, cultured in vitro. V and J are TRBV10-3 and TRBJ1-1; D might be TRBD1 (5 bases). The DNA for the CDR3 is TGTGCCATCAGTGAGTCGAGGGGCAACACTGAAGCTTTCTTT. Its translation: CAISESRGNTEAFF.